This T cell receptor beta chain is drawn from a study of shared clonotypes between healthy human individuals. The V segment lost 0 bases and the J segment 2 bases; nucleotides outside the gene matches: 7. This CDR3 comprises 17 residues. CDR1 SGHTA and CDR2 FQGNSA come from the germline V gene. In the case of this clone: Different DNA sequences within this sample yield the same CDR3.

Profiling relied on immunoSEQ multiplex PCR, and the TCRdb table lists in-frame clones only, not all of them. The repertoire has approximately 940,000 clones, around 80% of them found once; the top ten carry approximately 1.5%. The rearrangement links TRBV7-2 to TRBJ2-7; 10 bases fit TRBD2. The source is a man aged 18 to 29 in good health. The specimen was memory CD4+ T cells sorted from blood. Sample subset: CD45RA-negative fraction. The CDR3 nucleotides are TGTGCCAGCAGCTTAGCAAGGACTAGCGGCACCCCCTACGAGCAGTACTTC. This translates into CASSLARTSGTPYEQYF.